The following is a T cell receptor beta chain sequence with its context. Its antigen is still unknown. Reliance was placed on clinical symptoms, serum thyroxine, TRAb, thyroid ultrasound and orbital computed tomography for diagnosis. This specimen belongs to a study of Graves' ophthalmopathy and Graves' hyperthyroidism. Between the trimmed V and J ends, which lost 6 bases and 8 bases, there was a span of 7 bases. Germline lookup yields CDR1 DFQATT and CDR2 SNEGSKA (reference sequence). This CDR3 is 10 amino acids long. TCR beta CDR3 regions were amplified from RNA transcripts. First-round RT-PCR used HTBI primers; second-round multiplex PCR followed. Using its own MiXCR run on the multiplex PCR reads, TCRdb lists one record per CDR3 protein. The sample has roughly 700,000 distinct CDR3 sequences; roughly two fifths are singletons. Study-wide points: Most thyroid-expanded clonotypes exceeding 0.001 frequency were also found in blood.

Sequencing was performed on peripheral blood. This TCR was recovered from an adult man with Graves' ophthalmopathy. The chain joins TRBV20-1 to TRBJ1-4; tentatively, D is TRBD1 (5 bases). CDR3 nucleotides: TGCAGTGCCCCAGGGGAAAAACTGTTTTTT. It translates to CSAPGEKLFF.